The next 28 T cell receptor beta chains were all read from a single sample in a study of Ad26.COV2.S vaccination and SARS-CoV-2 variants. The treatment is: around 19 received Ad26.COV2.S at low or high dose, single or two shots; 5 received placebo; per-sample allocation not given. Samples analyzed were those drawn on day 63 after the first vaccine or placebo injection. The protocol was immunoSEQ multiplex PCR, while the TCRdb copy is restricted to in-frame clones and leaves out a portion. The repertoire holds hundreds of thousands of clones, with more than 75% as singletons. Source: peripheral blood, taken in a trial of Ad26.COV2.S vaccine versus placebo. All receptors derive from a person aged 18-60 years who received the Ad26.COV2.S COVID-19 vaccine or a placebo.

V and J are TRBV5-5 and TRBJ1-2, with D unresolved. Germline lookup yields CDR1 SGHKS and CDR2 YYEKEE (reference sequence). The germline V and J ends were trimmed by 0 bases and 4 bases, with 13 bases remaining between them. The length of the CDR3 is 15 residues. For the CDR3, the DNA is TGTGCCAGCAGCTTGGTTGGCAGGAGAACCTATGGCTACACCTTC. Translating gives CASSLVGRRTYGYTF.

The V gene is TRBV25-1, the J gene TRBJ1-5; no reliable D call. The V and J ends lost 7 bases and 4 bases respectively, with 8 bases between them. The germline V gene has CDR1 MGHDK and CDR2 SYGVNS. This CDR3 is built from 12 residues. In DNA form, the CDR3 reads TGTGCCAGCAAGGAGGGTAATCAGCCCCAGCATTTT. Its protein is CASKEGNQPQHF. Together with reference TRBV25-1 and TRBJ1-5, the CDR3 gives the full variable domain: EADIYQTPRYLVIGTGKKITLECSQTMGHDKMYWYQQDPGMELHLIHYSYGVNSTEKGDLSSESTVSRIRTEHFPLTLESARPSHTSQYLCASKEGNQPQHFGDGTRLSIL.

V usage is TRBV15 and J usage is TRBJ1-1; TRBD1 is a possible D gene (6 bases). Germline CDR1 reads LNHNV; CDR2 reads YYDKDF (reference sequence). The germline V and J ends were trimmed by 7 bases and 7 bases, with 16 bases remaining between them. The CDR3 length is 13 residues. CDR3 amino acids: CATIEEGVVEAFF. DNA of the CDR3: TGTGCCACCATTGAGGAGGGGGTGGTTGAAGCTTTCTTT.

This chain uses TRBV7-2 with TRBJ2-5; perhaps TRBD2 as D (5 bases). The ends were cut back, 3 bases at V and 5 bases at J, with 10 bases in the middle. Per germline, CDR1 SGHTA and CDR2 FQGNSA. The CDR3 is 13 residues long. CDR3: CASSFWESETQYF. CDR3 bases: TGTGCCAGCAGCTTTTGGGAGAGCGAGACCCAGTACTTC.

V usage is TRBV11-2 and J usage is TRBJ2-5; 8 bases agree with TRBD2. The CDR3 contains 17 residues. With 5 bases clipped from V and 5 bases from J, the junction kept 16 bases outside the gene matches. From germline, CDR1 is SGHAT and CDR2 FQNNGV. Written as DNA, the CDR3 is TGTGCCAGCAGCGGCCGGGGGGAGCGGGGGTTTCGCGAGACCCAGTACTTC. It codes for CASSGRGERGFRETQYF.

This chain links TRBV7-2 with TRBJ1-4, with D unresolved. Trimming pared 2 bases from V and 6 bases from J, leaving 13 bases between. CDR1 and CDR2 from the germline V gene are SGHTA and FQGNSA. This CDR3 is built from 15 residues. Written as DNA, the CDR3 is TGTGCCAGCAGCTTAATGGGATCCCTTTATGAAAAACTGTTTTTT. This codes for CASSLMGSLYEKLFF.

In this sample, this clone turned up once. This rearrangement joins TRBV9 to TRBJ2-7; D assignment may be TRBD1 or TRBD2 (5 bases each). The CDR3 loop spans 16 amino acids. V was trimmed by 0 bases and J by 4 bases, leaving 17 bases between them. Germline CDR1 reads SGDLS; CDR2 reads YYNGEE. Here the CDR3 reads CASSVDPQRGGYEQYF. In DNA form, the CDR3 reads TGTGCCAGCAGCGTAGATCCACAGAGGGGCGGTTACGAGCAGTACTTC. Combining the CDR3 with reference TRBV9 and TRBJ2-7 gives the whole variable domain DSGVTQTPKHLITATGQRVTLRCSPRSGDLSVYWYQQSLDQGLQFLIQYYNGEERAKGNILERFSAQQFPDLHSELNLSSLELGDSALYFCASSVDPQRGGYEQYFGPGTRLTVT.

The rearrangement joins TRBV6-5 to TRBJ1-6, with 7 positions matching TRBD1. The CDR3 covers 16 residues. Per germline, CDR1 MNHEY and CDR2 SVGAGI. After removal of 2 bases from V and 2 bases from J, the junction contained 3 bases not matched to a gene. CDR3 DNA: TGTGCCAGCAGTTACAGAACAGGGGCCTATAATTCACCCCTCCACTTT. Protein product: CASSYRTGAYNSPLHF.

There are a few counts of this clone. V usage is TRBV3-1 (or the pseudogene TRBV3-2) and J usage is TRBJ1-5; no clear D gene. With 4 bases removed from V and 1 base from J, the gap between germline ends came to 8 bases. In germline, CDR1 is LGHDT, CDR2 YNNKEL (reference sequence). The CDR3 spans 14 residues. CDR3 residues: CASSRGNSNQPQHF. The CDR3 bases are TGTGCCAGCAGCCGAGGGAACAGCAATCAGCCCCAGCATTTT.

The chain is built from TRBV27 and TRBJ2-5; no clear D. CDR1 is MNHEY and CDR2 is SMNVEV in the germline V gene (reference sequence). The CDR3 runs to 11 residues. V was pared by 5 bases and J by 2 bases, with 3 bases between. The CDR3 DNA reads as TGTGCCAGCAGTCATCAAGAGACCCAGTACTTC. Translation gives CASSHQETQYF.

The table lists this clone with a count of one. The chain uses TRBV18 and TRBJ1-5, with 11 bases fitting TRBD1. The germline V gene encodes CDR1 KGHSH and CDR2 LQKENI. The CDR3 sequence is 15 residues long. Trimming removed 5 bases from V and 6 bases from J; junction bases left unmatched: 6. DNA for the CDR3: TGTGCCAGCTCAGGGGACAGGGGGAATCGTCAGCCCCAGCATTTT. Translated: CASSGDRGNRQPQHF.

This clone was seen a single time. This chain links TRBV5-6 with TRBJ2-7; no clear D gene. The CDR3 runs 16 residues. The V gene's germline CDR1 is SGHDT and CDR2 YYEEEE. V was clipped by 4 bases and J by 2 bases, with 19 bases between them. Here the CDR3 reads CASSPETLGGPYEQYF. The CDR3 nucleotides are TGTGCCAGCAGCCCGGAGACCCTCGGTGGCCCCTACGAGCAGTACTTC.

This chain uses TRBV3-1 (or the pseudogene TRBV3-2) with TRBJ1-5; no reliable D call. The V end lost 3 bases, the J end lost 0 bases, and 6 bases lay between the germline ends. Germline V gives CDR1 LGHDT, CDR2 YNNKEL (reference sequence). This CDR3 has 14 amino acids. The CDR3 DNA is TGTGCCAGCAGCCAGTTCGATAGCAATCAGCCCCAGCATTTT. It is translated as CASSQFDSNQPQHF.

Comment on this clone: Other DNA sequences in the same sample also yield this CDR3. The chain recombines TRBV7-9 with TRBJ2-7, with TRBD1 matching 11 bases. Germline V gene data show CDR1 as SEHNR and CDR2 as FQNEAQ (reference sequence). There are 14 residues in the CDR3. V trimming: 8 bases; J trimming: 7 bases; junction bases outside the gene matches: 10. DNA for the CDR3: TGTGCCAGCGGGTACAGGACAGGGGGCTATGAGCAGTACTTC. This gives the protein CASGYRTGGYEQYF.

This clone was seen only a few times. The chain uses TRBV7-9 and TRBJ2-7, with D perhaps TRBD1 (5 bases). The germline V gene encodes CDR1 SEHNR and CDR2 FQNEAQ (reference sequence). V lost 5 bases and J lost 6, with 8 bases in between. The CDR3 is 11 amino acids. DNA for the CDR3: TGTGCCAGCAGCAAGACAGCCGAGCAGTACTTC. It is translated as CASSKTAEQYF.

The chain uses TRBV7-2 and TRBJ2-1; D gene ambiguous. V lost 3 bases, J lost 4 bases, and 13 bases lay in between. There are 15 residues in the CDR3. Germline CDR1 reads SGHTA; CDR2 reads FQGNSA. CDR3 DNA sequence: TGTGCCAGCAGCTTCACAGCAGAAGGGTACAATGAGCAGTTCTTC. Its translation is CASSFTAEGYNEQFF.

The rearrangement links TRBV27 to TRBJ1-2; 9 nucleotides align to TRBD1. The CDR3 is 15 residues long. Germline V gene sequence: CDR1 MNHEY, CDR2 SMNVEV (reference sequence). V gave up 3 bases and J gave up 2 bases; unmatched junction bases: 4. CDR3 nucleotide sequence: TGTGCCAGCAGTTTCGACAGGGGGGGAAACTATGGCTACACCTTC. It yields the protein CASSFDRGGNYGYTF.

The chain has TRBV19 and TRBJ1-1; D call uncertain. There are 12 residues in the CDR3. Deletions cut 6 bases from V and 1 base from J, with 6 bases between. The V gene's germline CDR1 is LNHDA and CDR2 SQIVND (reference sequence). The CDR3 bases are TGTGCCAGTAGGCCAGGGAACACTGAAGCTTTCTTT. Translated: CASRPGNTEAFF.

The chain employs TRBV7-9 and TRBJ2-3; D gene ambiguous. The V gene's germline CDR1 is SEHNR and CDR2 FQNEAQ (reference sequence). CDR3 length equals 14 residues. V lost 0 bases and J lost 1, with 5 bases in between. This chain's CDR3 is CASSLASGTDTQYF. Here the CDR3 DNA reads TGTGCCAGCAGCTTAGCGTCGGGCACAGATACGCAGTATTTT.

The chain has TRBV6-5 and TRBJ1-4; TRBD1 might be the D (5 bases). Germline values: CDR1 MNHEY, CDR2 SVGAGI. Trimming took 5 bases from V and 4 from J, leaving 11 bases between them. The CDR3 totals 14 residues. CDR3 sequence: CASSPGAVNEKLFF. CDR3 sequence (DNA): TGTGCCAGCAGTCCCGGGGCGGTTAATGAAAAACTGTTTTTT.

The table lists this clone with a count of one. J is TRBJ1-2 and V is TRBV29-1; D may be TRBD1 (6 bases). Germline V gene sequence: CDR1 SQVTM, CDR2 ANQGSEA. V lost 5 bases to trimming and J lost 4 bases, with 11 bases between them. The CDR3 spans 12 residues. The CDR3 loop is CSVLQGGYGYTF. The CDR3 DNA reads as TGCAGCGTTCTACAGGGTGGCTATGGCTACACCTTC.

The CDR3 DNA reads TGTGCCAGCAGTTCTCCCCACAATGAGCAGTTCTTC. Translating gives CASSSPHNEQFF. This chain connects TRBV2 to TRBJ2-1; no firm D call. Trimming took 5 bases from V and 5 from J, leaving 7 bases between them. The CDR3 totals 12 residues. Per the germline V gene, CDR1 is SNHLY and CDR2 is FYNNEI. Full variable domain (remainder filled in from reference TRBV2 and TRBJ2-1): EPEVTQTPSHQVTQMGQEVILRCVPISNHLYFYWYRQILGQKVEFLVSFYNNEISEKSEIFDDQFSVERPDGSNFTLKIRSTKLEDSAMYFCASSSPHNEQFFGPGTRLTVL.

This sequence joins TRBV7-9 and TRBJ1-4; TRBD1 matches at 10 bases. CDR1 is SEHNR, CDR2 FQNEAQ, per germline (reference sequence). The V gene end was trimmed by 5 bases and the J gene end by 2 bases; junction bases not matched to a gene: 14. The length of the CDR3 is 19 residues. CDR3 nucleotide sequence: TGTGCCAGCAGCGAAACACCGGGACAGGGGAACCCCACTAATGAAAAACTGTTTTTT. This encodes CASSETPGQGNPTNEKLFF.

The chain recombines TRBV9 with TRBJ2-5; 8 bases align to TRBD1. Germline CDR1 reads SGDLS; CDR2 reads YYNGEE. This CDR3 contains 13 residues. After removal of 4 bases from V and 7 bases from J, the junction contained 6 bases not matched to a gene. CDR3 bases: TGTGCCAGCAGCCCTGGACAGGGATTGACCCAGTACTTC. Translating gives CASSPGQGLTQYF.

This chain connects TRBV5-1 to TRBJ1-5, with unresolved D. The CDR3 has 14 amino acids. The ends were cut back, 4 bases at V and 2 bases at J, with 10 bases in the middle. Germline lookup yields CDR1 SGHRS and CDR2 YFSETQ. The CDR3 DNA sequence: TGCGCCAGCAGCCCCACCAGCGGCAATCAGCCCCAGCATTTT. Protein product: CASSPTSGNQPQHF.

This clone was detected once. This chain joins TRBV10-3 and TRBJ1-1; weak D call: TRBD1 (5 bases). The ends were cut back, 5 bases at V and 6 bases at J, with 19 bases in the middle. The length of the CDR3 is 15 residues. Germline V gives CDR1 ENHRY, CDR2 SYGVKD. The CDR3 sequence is CAISHGNQGDAEAFF. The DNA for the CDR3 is TGTGCCATCAGTCATGGTAATCAGGGAGATGCTGAAGCTTTCTTT.

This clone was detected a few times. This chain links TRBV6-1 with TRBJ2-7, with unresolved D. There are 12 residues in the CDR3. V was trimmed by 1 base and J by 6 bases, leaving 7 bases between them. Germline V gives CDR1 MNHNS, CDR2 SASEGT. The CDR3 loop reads CASSEGSREQYF. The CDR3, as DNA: TGTGCCAGCAGTGAAGGGTCGCGCGAGCAGTACTTC.

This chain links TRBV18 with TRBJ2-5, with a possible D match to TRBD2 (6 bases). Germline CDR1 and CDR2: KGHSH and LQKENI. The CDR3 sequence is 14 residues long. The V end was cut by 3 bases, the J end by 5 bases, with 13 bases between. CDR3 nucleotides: TGTGCCAGCTCACCGAAATCGGCGGGGGAGACCCAGTACTTC. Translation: CASSPKSAGETQYF. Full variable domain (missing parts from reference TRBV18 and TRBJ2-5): NAGVMQNPRHLVRRRGQEARLRCSPMKGHSHVYWYRQLPEEGLKFMVYLQKENIIDESGMPKERFSAEFPKEGPSILRIQQVVRGDSAAYFCASSPKSAGETQYFGPGTRLLVL.